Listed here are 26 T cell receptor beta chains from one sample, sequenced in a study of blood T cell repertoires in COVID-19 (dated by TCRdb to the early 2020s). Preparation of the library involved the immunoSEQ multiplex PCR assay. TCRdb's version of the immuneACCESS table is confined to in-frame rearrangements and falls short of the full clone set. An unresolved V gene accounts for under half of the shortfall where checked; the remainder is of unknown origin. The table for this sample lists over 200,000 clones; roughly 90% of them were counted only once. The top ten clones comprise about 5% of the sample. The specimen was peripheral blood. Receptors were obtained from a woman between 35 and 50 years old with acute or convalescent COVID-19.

CDR3 sequence: CASGLEGPEAFF. DNA for the CDR3: TGCGCCAGCGGCCTTGAGGGCCCTGAAGCTTTCTTT. The chain links TRBV5-1 to TRBJ1-1; D is uncertain. The CDR3 contains 12 residues. Trimming pared 7 bases from V and 6 bases from J, leaving 13 bases between. Germline-derived CDR1 and CDR2 are SGHRS and YFSETQ. Variable domain in full (rest from reference TRBV5-1 and TRBJ1-1): KAGVTQTPRYLIKTRGQQVTLSCSPISGHRSVSWYQQTPGQGLQFLFEYFSETQRNKGNFPGRFSGRQFSNSRSEMNVSTLELGDSALYLCASGLEGPEAFFGQGTRLTVV.

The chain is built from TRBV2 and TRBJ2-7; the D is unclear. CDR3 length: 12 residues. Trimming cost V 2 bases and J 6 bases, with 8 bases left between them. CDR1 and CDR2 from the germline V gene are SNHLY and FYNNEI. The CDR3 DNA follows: TGTGCCAGCAGTGAAAATAGAGTCGAGCAGTACGTC. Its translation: CASSENRVEQYV.

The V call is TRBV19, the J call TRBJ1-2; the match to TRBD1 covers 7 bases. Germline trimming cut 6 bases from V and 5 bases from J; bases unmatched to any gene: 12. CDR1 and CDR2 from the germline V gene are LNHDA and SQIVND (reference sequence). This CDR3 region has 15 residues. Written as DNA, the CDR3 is TGTGCCAGTAGGCCCAACCCGACAGGGATTTATGGCTACACCTTC. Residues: CASRPNPTGIYGYTF.

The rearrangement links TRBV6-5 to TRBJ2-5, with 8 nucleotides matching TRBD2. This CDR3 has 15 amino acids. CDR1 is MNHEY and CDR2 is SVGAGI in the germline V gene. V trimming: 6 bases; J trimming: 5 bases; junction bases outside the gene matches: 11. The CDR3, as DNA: TGTGCCAGCAGATCCGAGCGGGGGAAAAGGGAGACCCAGTACTTC. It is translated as CASRSERGKRETQYF.

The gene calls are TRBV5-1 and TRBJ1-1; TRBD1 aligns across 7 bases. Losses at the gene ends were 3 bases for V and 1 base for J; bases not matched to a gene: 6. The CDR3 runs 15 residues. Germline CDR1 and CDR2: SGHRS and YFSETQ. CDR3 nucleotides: TGCGCCAGCAGCTCAAACAGGGGCGGGAACACTGAAGCTTTCTTT. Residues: CASSSNRGGNTEAFF.

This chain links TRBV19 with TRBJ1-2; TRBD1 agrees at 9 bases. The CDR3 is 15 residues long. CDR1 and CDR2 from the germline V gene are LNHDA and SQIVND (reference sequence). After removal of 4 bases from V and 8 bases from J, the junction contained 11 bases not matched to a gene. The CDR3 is CASSNTGTGRRGYTF. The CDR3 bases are TGTGCCAGTAGTAATACCGGGACAGGGAGGCGCGGCTACACCTTC. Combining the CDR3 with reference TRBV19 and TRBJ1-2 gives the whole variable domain DGGITQSPKYLFRKEGQNVTLSCEQNLNHDAMYWYRQDPGQGLRLIYYSQIVNDFQKGDIAEGYSVSREKKESFPLTVTSAQKNPTAFYLCASSNTGTGRRGYTFGSGTRLTVV.

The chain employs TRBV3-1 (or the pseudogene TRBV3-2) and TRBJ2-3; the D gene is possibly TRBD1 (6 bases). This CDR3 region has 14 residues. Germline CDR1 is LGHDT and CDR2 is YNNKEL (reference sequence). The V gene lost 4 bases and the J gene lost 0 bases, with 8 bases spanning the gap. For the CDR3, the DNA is TGTGCCAGCAGCCCCAGGGGTAGCACAGATACGCAGTATTTT. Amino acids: CASSPRGSTDTQYF.

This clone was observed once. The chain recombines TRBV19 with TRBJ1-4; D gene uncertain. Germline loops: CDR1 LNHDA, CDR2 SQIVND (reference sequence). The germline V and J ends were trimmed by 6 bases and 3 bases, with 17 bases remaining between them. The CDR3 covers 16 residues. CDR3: CASSRDLGRANEKLFF. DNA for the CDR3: TGTGCCAGTAGCCGGGATTTGGGGAGGGCTAATGAAAAACTGTTTTTT.

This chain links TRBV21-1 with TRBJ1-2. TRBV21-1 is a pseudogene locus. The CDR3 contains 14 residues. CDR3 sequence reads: CASSSPGDASGYTF. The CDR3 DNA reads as TGTGCCAGCAGCAGCCCCGGGGATGCTTCTGGCTACACCTTC.

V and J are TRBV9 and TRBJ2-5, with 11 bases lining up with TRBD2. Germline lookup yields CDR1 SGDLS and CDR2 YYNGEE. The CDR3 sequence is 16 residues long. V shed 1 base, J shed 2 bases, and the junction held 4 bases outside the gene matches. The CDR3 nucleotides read TGTGCCAGCAGCGTATACGGACTAGCGGGTCAAGAGACCCAGTACTTC. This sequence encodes CASSVYGLAGQETQYF.

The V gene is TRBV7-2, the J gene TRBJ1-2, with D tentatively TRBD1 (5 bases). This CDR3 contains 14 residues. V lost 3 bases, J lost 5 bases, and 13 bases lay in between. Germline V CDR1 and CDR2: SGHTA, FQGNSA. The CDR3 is CASSFGHITYGYTF. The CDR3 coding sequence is TGTGCCAGCAGCTTTGGACACATCACTTATGGCTACACCTTC.

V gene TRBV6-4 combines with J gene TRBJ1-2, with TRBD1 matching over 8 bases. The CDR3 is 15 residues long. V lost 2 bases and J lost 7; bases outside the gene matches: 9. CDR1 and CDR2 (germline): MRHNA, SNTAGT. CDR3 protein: CASSDGGRGLSGYTF. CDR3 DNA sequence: TGTGCCAGCAGTGACGGCGGCAGGGGGCTCAGTGGCTACACCTTC.

CDR3: CASSQGLVNTEAFF. DNA of the CDR3: TGTGCCAGCAGCCAAGGGCTGGTGAACACTGAAGCTTTCTTT. The chain has TRBV3-1 (or the pseudogene TRBV3-2) and TRBJ1-1; D remains ambiguous. The CDR3 extends over 14 amino acids. The V gene's germline CDR1 is LGHDT and CDR2 YNNKEL (reference sequence). The germline V and J ends were trimmed by 1 base and 0 bases, with 6 bases remaining between them.

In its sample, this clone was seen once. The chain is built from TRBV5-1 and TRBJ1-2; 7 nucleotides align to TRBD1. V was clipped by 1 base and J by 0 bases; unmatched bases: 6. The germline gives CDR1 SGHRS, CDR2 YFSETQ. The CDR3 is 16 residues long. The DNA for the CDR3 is TGCGCCAGCAGCTTGACAGGGGCGCTTGCTAACTATGGCTACACCTTC. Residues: CASSLTGALANYGYTF. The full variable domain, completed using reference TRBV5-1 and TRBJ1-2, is KAGVTQTPRYLIKTRGQQVTLSCSPISGHRSVSWYQQTPGQGLQFLFEYFSETQRNKGNFPGRFSGRQFSNSRSEMNVSTLELGDSALYLCASSLTGALANYGYTFGSGTRLTVV.

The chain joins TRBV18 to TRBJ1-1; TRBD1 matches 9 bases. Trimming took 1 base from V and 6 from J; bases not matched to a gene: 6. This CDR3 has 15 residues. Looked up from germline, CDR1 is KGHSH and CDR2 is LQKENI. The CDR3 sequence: CASSPQWTGAPEAFF. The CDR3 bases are TGTGCCAGCTCACCACAATGGACAGGGGCACCTGAAGCTTTCTTT.

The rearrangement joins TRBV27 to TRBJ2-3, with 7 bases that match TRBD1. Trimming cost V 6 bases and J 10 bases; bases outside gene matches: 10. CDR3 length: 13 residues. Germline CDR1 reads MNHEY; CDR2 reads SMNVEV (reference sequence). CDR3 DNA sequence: TGTGCCAGCAGGCAATCAGGAACAGGGGCGCAGTATTTT. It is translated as CASRQSGTGAQYF.

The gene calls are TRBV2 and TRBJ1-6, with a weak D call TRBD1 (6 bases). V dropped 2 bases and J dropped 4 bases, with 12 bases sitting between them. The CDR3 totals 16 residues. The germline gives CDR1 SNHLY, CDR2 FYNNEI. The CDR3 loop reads CASSEYGGKYNSPLHF. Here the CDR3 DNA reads TGTGCCAGCAGTGAATATGGGGGCAAATATAATTCACCCCTCCACTTT.

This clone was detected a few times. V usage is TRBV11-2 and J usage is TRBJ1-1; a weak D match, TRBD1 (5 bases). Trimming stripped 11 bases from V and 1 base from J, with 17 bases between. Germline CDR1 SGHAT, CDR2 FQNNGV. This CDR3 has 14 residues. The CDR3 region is CASTSRTGNTEAFF. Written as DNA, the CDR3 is TGTGCCTCGACCTCCCGAACAGGGAACACTGAAGCTTTCTTT.

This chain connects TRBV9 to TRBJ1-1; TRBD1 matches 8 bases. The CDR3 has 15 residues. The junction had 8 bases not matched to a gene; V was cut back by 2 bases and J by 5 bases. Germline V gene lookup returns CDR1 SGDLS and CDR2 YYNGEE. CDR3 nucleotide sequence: TGTGCCAGCAGCGTGGGACAGGCCCCCCCAACTGAAGCTTTCTTT. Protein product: CASSVGQAPPTEAFF. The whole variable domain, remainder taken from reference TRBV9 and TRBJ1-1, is DSGVTQTPKHLITATGQRVTLRCSPRSGDLSVYWYQQSLDQGLQFLIQYYNGEERAKGNILERFSAQQFPDLHSELNLSSLELGDSALYFCASSVGQAPPTEAFFGQGTRLTVV.

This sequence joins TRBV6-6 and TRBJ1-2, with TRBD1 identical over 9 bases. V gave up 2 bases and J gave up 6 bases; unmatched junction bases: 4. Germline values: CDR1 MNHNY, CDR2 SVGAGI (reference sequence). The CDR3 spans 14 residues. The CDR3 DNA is TGTGCCAGCAGTTACGGAGACAGGGGGGATGGCTACACCTTC. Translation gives CASSYGDRGDGYTF.

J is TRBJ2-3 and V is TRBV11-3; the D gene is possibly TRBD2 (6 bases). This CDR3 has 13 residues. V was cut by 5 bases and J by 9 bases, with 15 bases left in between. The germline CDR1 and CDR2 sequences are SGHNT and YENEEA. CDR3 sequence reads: CASSPGGEGTQYF. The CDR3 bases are TGTGCCAGCAGCCCCGGAGGGGAAGGCACGCAGTATTTT.

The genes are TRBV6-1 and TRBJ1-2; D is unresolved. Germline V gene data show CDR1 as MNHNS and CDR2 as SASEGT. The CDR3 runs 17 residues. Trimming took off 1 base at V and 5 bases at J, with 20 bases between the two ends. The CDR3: CASSEVPAGPSGYGYTF. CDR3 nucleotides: TGTGCCAGCAGTGAAGTTCCGGCAGGCCCCTCTGGATATGGCTACACCTTC.

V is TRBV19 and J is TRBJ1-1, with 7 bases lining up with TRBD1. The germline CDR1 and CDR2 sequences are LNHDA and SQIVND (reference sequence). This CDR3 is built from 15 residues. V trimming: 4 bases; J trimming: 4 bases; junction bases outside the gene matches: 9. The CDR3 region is CASSNNRGLSTEAFF. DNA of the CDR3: TGTGCCAGTAGTAACAACAGGGGTTTGAGCACTGAAGCTTTCTTT.

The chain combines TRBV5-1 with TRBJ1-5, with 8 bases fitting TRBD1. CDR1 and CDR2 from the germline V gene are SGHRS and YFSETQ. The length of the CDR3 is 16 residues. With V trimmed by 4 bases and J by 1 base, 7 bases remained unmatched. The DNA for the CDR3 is TGCGCCAGCAGCACGGCAGGGGGCTTGAGCAATCAGCCCCAGCATTTT. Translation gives CASSTAGGLSNQPQHF.

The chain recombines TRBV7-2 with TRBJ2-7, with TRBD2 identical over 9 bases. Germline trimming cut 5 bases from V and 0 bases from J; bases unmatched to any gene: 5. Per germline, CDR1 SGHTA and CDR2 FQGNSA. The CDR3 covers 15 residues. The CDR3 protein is CASSPSGGFSYEQYV. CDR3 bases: TGTGCCAGCAGCCCAAGCGGGGGGTTCTCCTACGAGCAGTACGTC.

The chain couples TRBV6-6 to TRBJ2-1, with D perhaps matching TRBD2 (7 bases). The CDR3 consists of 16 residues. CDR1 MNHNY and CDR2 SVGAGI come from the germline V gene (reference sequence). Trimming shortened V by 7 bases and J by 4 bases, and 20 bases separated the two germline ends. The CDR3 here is CASTGLRGGAYNEQFF. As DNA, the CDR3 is TGTGCCAGCACCGGCTTACGAGGGGGGGCTTACAATGAGCAGTTCTTC.